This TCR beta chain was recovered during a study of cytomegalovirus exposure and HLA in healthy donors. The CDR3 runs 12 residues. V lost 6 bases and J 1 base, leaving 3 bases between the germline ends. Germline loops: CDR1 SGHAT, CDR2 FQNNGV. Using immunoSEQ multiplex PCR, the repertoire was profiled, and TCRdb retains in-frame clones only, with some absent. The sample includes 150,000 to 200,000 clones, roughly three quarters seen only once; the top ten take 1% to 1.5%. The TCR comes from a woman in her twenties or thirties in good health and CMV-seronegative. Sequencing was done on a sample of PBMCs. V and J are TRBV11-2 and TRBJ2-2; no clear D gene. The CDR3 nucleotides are TGTGCCAGCAGTCGGAACACCGGGGAGCTGTTTTTT. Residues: CASSRNTGELFF.